A single sample gave rise to the 27 T cell receptor beta chains below, sequenced in a study of control samples from healthy donors and cancer patients. Clones were sequenced by immunoSEQ multiplex PCR, and TCRdb holds only the in-frame ones, with some missing. The table shows roughly 130,000 clones, with 80% to 95% occurring only once. Sequenced sample: blood. The origin of the receptors is a man between 18 and 35 years old in good health.

The chain combines TRBV7-3 with TRBJ2-5; no firm D call. This CDR3 has 13 amino acids. Germline CDR1 and CDR2: SGHTA and FQGTGA. V dropped 0 bases and J dropped 5 bases, with 7 bases sitting between them. CDR3: CASSLTRLETQYF. CDR3 in DNA: TGTGCCAGCAGCTTAACCAGGCTGGAGACCCAGTACTTC.

The CDR3 nucleotides are TGTGCCAGCAGTTACTCGCTGTTCTACGAGCAGTACTTC. Its protein is CASSYSLFYEQYF. V and J are TRBV6-5 and TRBJ2-7, with unresolved D. The CDR3 runs 13 residues. V lost 0 bases, J lost 3 bases, and 6 bases lay in between. Per the germline V gene, CDR1 is MNHEY and CDR2 is SVGAGI.

V is TRBV29-1 and J is TRBJ1-2; D may be TRBD1 (5 bases). Germline CDR1 reads SQVTM; CDR2 reads ANQGSEA. The V and J ends lost 5 bases and 8 bases respectively, with 18 bases between them. The CDR3 contains 13 residues. CDR3 sequence (DNA): TGCAGCGTTCGTACCGGGGGATCGGGCGGCTACACCTTC. Its protein product is CSVRTGGSGGYTF.

The count of this clone is one. The sample carries other DNA sequences with the same CDR3. CDR3 sequence: CASSLALVNTEAFF. Written as DNA, the CDR3 is TGTGCCAGCAGCTTAGCGCTTGTGAACACTGAAGCTTTCTTT. The chain is built from TRBV7-9 and TRBJ1-1; D not certain. This CDR3 spans 14 amino acids. Deletions cut 0 bases from V and 0 bases from J, with 5 bases between. Germline CDR1 and CDR2: SEHNR and FQNEAQ (reference sequence). The full variable domain, completed using reference TRBV7-9 and TRBJ1-1, is DTGVSQNPRHKITKRGQNVTFRCDPISEHNRLYWYRQTLGQGPEFLTYFQNEAQLEKSRLLSDRFSAERPKGSFSTLEIQRTEQGDSAMYLCASSLALVNTEAFFGQGTRLTVV.

The rearrangement links TRBV19 to TRBJ2-7, with 8 nucleotides matching TRBD2. The trim removed 3 bases at V and 0 bases at J, leaving 4 bases unmatched. Germline lookup yields CDR1 LNHDA and CDR2 SQIVND (reference sequence). CDR3 length: 15 residues. The CDR3 loop reads CASSILRGGSYEQYF. CDR3 nucleotide sequence: TGTGCCAGTAGTATCCTTCGGGGGGGCTCCTACGAGCAGTACTTC.

The chain employs TRBV27 and TRBJ1-3, with D unresolved. The CDR3 length is 17 residues. Deletions cut 3 bases from V and 0 bases from J, with 15 bases between. Per germline, CDR1 MNHEY and CDR2 SMNVEV (reference sequence). The CDR3 here is CASSFDGTLSSGNTIYF. CDR3 in DNA: TGTGCCAGCAGTTTCGACGGTACCTTATCCTCTGGAAACACCATATATTTT.

The CDR3 reads CASSLVPGRWTEAFF. CDR3 sequence (DNA): TGTGCCAGCAGCTTAGTTCCAGGCCGGTGGACTGAAGCTTTCTTT. The chain couples TRBV11-2 to TRBJ1-1, with D unresolved. CDR3 length equals 15 residues. V gave up 1 base and J gave up 5 bases, with 14 bases separating them. Germline-derived CDR1 and CDR2 are SGHAT and FQNNGV.

This clone was observed a few times. This sequence joins TRBV7-3 and TRBJ2-7; TRBD2 might be the D (6 bases). From germline, CDR1 is SGHTA and CDR2 FQGTGA. The CDR3 is 13 residues long. The V and J ends lost 1 base and 6 bases respectively, with 10 bases between them. The DNA of the CDR3 is TGTGCCAGCAGCTTAAATCCGGGACTCGAGCAGTACTTC. Translated: CASSLNPGLEQYF.

V and J are TRBV30 and TRBJ1-2, with D maybe TRBD1 (6 bases). This CDR3 is 13 amino acids long. Germline V gives CDR1 GTSNPN, CDR2 SVGIG (reference sequence). Trimming removed 4 bases at V and 7 bases at J, with 16 bases between. CDR3 nucleotides: TGTGCCTGGATTCCGAAGGGGGTTTTTGGCTACACCTTC. Its translation is CAWIPKGVFGYTF.

The genes are TRBV10-3 and TRBJ1-1, with 7 bases matching TRBD1. Trimming at V came to 3 bases and at J to 1 base, leaving 5 bases not matched to a gene. From germline, CDR1 is ENHRY and CDR2 SYGVKD. The CDR3 covers 15 residues. Here the CDR3 reads CAISEADRSNTEAFF. The CDR3 DNA is TGTGCCATCAGTGAAGCGGACAGGTCGAACACTGAAGCTTTCTTT.

The V gene is TRBV6-2 or TRBV6-3, the J gene TRBJ2-7, with D uncertain. CDR3 length equals 16 residues. In germline, CDR1 is MNHEY, CDR2 SVGEGT. V gave up 0 bases and J gave up 0 bases, with 12 bases separating them. CDR3 nucleotide sequence: TGTGCCAGCAGTTACTCTCCAGGCGACGGCTCCTACGAGCAGTACTTC. This translates into CASSYSPGDGSYEQYF.

This chain connects TRBV2 to TRBJ1-6, with 11 nucleotides matching TRBD1. The germline V gene encodes CDR1 SNHLY and CDR2 FYNNEI. After removal of 6 bases from V and 10 bases from J, the junction contained 5 bases not matched to a gene. The length of the CDR3 is 14 residues. CDR3 amino acids: CASRGTGGESPLHF. The CDR3 DNA reads as TGTGCCAGCAGGGGGACAGGGGGAGAGTCACCCCTCCACTTT. The full variable domain, in which reference TRBV2 and TRBJ1-6 provide the parts outside the CDR3, is EPEVTQTPSHQVTQMGQEVILRCVPISNHLYFYWYRQILGQKVEFLVSFYNNEISEKSEIFDDQFSVERPDGSNFTLKIRSTKLEDSAMYFCASRGTGGESPLHFGNGTRLTVT.

The chain has TRBV20-1 and TRBJ2-5; the D is unclear. V was cut by 3 bases and J by 2 bases, with 10 bases left in between. Germline values: CDR1 DFQATT, CDR2 SNEGSKA (reference sequence). This CDR3 region has 13 residues. The CDR3 reads CSASRQPQETQYF. As DNA, the CDR3 is TGCAGTGCTAGTCGGCAACCACAAGAGACCCAGTACTTC.

This chain links TRBV4-1 with TRBJ2-7; perhaps TRBD1 as D (5 bases). The CDR3 loop spans 15 amino acids. The V gene lost 4 bases and the J gene lost 0 bases, with 13 bases spanning the gap. CDR1 is MGHRA, CDR2 YSYEKL, per germline. The CDR3 sequence: CASSPGQVASYEQYF. The DNA for the CDR3 is TGCGCCAGCAGCCCAGGGCAGGTTGCCTCCTACGAGCAGTACTTC.

This clone came up a few times. CDR3 coding DNA: TGTGCCTCCGGGACGTCGAACACCGGGGAGCTGTTTTTT. The encoded protein is CASGTSNTGELFF. The J gene is TRBJ2-2, the V gene TRBV24-1; D is tentatively TRBD1 or TRBD2 (5 bases each). Germline lookup yields CDR1 KGHDR and CDR2 SFDVKD. This CDR3 is 13 amino acids long. The V gene lost 12 bases and the J gene lost 0 bases, with 10 bases spanning the gap.

This sequence joins TRBV7-2 and TRBJ1-4, with 7 bases identical to TRBD1. This CDR3 is 14 amino acids long. The junction had 5 bases not matched to a gene; V was cut back by 5 bases and J by 5 bases. Per the germline V gene, CDR1 is SGHTA and CDR2 is FQGNSA. The CDR3 nucleotides read TGTGCCAGCAGCCCCCGACAGGGCAATGAAAAACTGTTTTTT. This gives the protein CASSPRQGNEKLFF. Full variable domain (remainder filled in from reference TRBV7-2 and TRBJ1-4): GAGVSQSPSNKVTEKGKDVELRCDPISGHTALYWYRQSLGQGLEFLIYFQGNSAPDKSGLPSDRFSAERTGGSVSTLTIQRTQQEDSAVYLCASSPRQGNEKLFFGSGTQLSVL.

This clone was counted once. This chain joins TRBV7-9 and TRBJ2-7; D call uncertain. The CDR3 covers 16 residues. CDR1 and CDR2 (germline): SEHNR, FQNEAQ (reference sequence). V was cut by 5 bases and J by 0 bases, with 17 bases left in between. CDR3 sequence: CASSPSVGWSSYEQYF. In DNA form, the CDR3 reads TGTGCCAGCAGCCCTAGTGTGGGTTGGAGCTCCTACGAGCAGTACTTC.

The rearrangement links TRBV12-3 or TRBV12-4 to TRBJ1-2, with D tentatively TRBD1 (6 bases). The CDR3 loop spans 13 amino acids. Trimming took 7 bases from V and 4 from J, leaving 13 bases between them. This chain's CDR3 is CASTTDRSYGYTF. CDR3 DNA sequence: TGTGCCAGCACCACGGACAGATCCTATGGCTACACCTTC.

The rearrangement uses TRBV18 and TRBJ1-2, with D maybe TRBD1 (5 bases). The CDR3 sequence is 13 residues long. The V end was cut by 3 bases, the J end by 1 base, with 6 bases between. Per the germline V gene, CDR1 is KGHSH and CDR2 is LQKENI. The CDR3 region is CASSPGDNYGYTF. The DNA for the CDR3 is TGTGCCAGCTCACCGGGGGATAACTATGGCTACACCTTC. The complete variable domain, with remaining parts taken from reference TRBV18 and TRBJ1-2, reads NAGVMQNPRHLVRRRGQEARLRCSPMKGHSHVYWYRQLPEEGLKFMVYLQKENIIDESGMPKERFSAEFPKEGPSILRIQQVVRGDSAAYFCASSPGDNYGYTFGSGTRLTVV.

This clone appeared a single time. The chain is built from TRBV5-1 and TRBJ1-1, with D unresolved. The CDR3 sequence is 14 residues long. Per the germline V gene, CDR1 is SGHRS and CDR2 is YFSETQ. Trimming removed 0 bases from V and 5 bases from J, with 11 bases in between. CDR3 amino acids: CASSLVGLGTEAFF. DNA of the CDR3: TGCGCCAGCAGCTTGGTAGGGCTGGGGACTGAAGCTTTCTTT.

This clone was seen just once. V and J are TRBV2 and TRBJ1-5; D is uncertain. Germline V gives CDR1 SNHLY, CDR2 FYNNEI. There are 12 residues in the CDR3. V dropped 7 bases and J dropped 3 bases, with 7 bases sitting between them. CDR3 DNA: TGTGCCAGCACCCTTCCCAATCAGCCCCAGCATTTT. This sequence encodes CASTLPNQPQHF. The whole variable domain, remainder taken from reference TRBV2 and TRBJ1-5, is EPEVTQTPSHQVTQMGQEVILRCVPISNHLYFYWYRQILGQKVEFLVSFYNNEISEKSEIFDDQFSVERPDGSNFTLKIRSTKLEDSAMYFCASTLPNQPQHFGDGTRLSIL.

The genes are TRBV7-9 and TRBJ1-6, with D maybe TRBD1 (5 bases). Germline CDR1 is SEHNR and CDR2 is FQNEAQ (reference sequence). V dropped 2 bases and J dropped 6 bases, with 8 bases sitting between them. This CDR3 is 14 amino acids long. DNA for the CDR3: TGTGCCAGCAGCTTAAGGCAGGGTAATTCACCCCTCCACTTT. This encodes CASSLRQGNSPLHF. The full variable domain, completed using reference TRBV7-9 and TRBJ1-6, is DTGVSQNPRHKITKRGQNVTFRCDPISEHNRLYWYRQTLGQGPEFLTYFQNEAQLEKSRLLSDRFSAERPKGSFSTLEIQRTEQGDSAMYLCASSLRQGNSPLHFGNGTRLTVT.

The V call is TRBV18, the J call TRBJ2-4, with D possibly matching TRBD2 (5 bases). Germline V lookup: CDR1 KGHSH, CDR2 LQKENI. CDR3 length equals 17 residues. The ends were cut back, 6 bases at V and 2 bases at J, with 20 bases in the middle. This CDR3 is CASSRTSGPGTKNIQYF. DNA of the CDR3: TGTGCCAGCTCGCGAACTTCAGGTCCGGGGACCAAAAACATTCAGTACTTC.

The chain joins TRBV7-9 to TRBJ2-7, with 7 bases aligning to TRBD1. Germline V gene data show CDR1 as SEHNR and CDR2 as FQNEAQ (reference sequence). V lost 0 bases, J lost 6 bases, and 8 bases stayed unmatched. The CDR3 spans 15 residues. The CDR3 here is CASSLAGQASGEQYF. CDR3 in DNA: TGTGCCAGCAGCTTAGCAGGACAGGCTAGTGGCGAGCAGTACTTC.

This clone was counted once. The CDR3 region has the DNA TGTGCCAGCAGCTTAGGCGGGGGGGCCTACGAGCAGTACTTC. Translating it yields CASSLGGGAYEQYF. This chain uses TRBV7-9 with TRBJ2-7; 9 positions agree with TRBD2. Trimming cost V 1 base and J 2 bases; bases outside gene matches: 0. CDR3 length: 14 residues. Germline values: CDR1 SEHNR, CDR2 FQNEAQ (reference sequence).

The chain has TRBV5-1 and TRBJ2-7; the D call may be TRBD1 or TRBD2 (5 bases each). CDR1 and CDR2 from the germline V gene are SGHRS and YFSETQ. The CDR3 sequence is 14 residues long. V lost 4 bases and J 3 bases, leaving 14 bases between the germline ends. For the CDR3, the DNA is TGCGCCAGCAGCAGCCGGGACGGAAGCTACGAGCAGTACTTC. Its translation: CASSSRDGSYEQYF.

This chain joins TRBV19 and TRBJ1-5, with D hard to call. V dropped 1 base and J dropped 3 bases, with 16 bases sitting between them. CDR3 length: 17 amino acids. The V gene's germline CDR1 is LNHDA and CDR2 SQIVND (reference sequence). The CDR3 loop is CASSIARNFPLNQPQHF. CDR3 bases: TGTGCCAGTAGTATAGCCAGAAACTTCCCACTCAATCAGCCCCAGCATTTT.